This TCR beta chain was documented in a study of T cell changes during pregnancy in multiple sclerosis. Sequenced by immunoSEQ multiplex PCR; TCRdb stores in-frame clones only, minus some. The data contain roughly 50,000 clones, about 91% of them singletons. This sequence was found in a female donor in good health, enrolled as a control in a pregnancy study. Sequenced material: peripheral blood, taken after pregnancy.

CDR3 sequence: CASSTWGDLRADTQYF. CDR3 in DNA: TGTGCCAGTAGCACTTGGGGGGACCTACGAGCGGATACGCAGTATTTT. The chain employs TRBV19 and TRBJ2-3, with a weak D call TRBD2 (6 bases). The CDR3 extends over 16 amino acids. V lost 6 bases and J 6 bases, leaving 22 bases between the germline ends. Per the germline V gene, CDR1 is LNHDA and CDR2 is SQIVND (reference sequence).